The 8 T cell receptor beta chains in this list originate from one sample, sequenced in a study of T cell repertoires in aging, cancer and after chemotherapy. TRB rearrangements spanning V, D and J were amplified using mixed TRB-A/B primers. In TCRdb, the multiplex PCR reads were re-called with MiXCR into one record per CDR3 protein. The table shows about 1,500 distinct CDR3 sequences, with less than 25% occurring only once. TCR beta rearrangements were amplified from peripheral blood genomic DNA. The sample consisted of blood. Source of these receptors: a human donor with a solid tumor.

As regards this clonotype: This could be a read error, since a much larger clone is one nucleotide away. In DNA form, the CDR3 reads TGTGCCAGCTCGAGGGAGGTGTCACACAAAGCTTTCTTT. Protein sequence: CASSREVSHKAFF. The chain employs TRBV18 and TRBJ1-1; D is unresolved. The CDR3 consists of 13 residues. Germline lookup yields CDR1 KGHSH and CDR2 LQKENI. Between the trimmed V and J ends, which lost 6 bases and 9 bases, there was a span of 17 bases.

This clonotype was counted only a few times. V is TRBV20-1 and J is TRBJ2-3; the D gene is possibly TRBD1 (5 bases). Germline V gives CDR1 DFQATT, CDR2 SNEGSKA (reference sequence). The CDR3 extends over 15 amino acids. Trimming pared 0 bases from V and 2 bases from J, leaving 12 bases between. The CDR3 sequence: CSARDPGRVTDTQYF. The CDR3 DNA follows: TGCAGTGCTAGAGATCCGGGCAGGGTCACAGATACGCAGTATTTT.

In its sample, this clonotype ranks as large. V usage is TRBV30 and J usage is TRBJ2-1, with D tentatively TRBD1 or TRBD2 (6 bases each). This CDR3 spans 16 amino acids. The ends were cut back, 3 bases at V and 4 bases at J, with 19 bases in the middle. The germline V gene has CDR1 GTSNPN and CDR2 SVGIG (reference sequence). DNA for the CDR3: TGTGCCTGGAGAGGGGGGCCGACAGTTGGGTACAATGAGCAGTTCTTC. This encodes CAWRGGPTVGYNEQFF. The full variable domain, its missing parts supplied by reference TRBV30 and TRBJ2-1, is SQTIHQWPATLVQPVGSPLSLECTVEGTSNPNLYWYRQAAGRGLQLLFYSVGIGQISSEVPQNLSASRPQDRQFILSSKKLLLSDSGFYLCAWRGGPTVGYNEQFFGPGTRLTVL.

By share of the sample, this clonotype is large. The genes are TRBV5-4 and TRBJ1-3; D gene uncertain. The ends were cut back, 0 bases at V and 4 bases at J, with 5 bases in the middle. The CDR3 spans 13 residues. CDR1 is SGHNT and CDR2 is YYREEE in the germline V gene (reference sequence). For the CDR3, the DNA is TGTGCCAGCAGCTTGGCCCAGGGAAACACCATATATTTT. This translates into CASSLAQGNTIYF.

This clonotype has just one count. The chain recombines TRBV27 with TRBJ1-1, with 11 bases lining up with TRBD1. Germline CDR1 MNHEY, CDR2 SMNVEV (reference sequence). The CDR3 is 14 residues long. V lost 5 bases and J lost 4; bases outside the gene matches: 3. The CDR3 loop reads CASSPGTGGTEAFF. The CDR3 nucleotides read TGTGCCAGCAGTCCCGGGACAGGGGGCACTGAAGCTTTCTTT.

This chain joins TRBV19 and TRBJ2-1, with D possibly TRBD2 on 6 matching bases. From germline, CDR1 is LNHDA and CDR2 SQIVND (reference sequence). V dropped 6 bases and J dropped 8 bases, with 20 bases sitting between them. The length of the CDR3 is 15 residues. CDR3 residues: CASRAGGPSLDEQFF. The DNA of the CDR3 is TGTGCCAGTAGAGCGGGTGGGCCCTCGCTGGATGAGCAGTTCTTC.

The chain is built from TRBV7-6 and TRBJ1-1; 8 positions agree with TRBD1. With V trimmed by 5 bases and J by 4 bases, 6 bases remained unmatched. The CDR3 sequence is 14 residues long. Germline assignment: CDR1 SGHVS and CDR2 FNYEAQ. This CDR3 is CASSSRGRGTEAFF. DNA of the CDR3: TGTGCCAGCAGCAGCAGGGGGCGGGGCACTGAAGCTTTCTTT.

This clonotype counts as large. DNA for the CDR3: TGTGCCAGTACCTCCGGGACAGGAGTTGCGTGGATCCAGCCCCAGCATTTT. Translation: CASTSGTGVAWIQPQHF. The chain employs TRBV19 and TRBJ1-5, with 8 bases lining up with TRBD1. Per germline, CDR1 LNHDA and CDR2 SQIVND (reference sequence). Trimming cost V 7 bases and J 7 bases; bases outside gene matches: 18. The CDR3 spans 17 residues. Based on the CDR3 plus reference TRBV19 and TRBJ1-5, the full variable domain is DGGITQSPKYLFRKEGQNVTLSCEQNLNHDAMYWYRQDPGQGLRLIYYSQIVNDFQKGDIAEGYSVSREKKESFPLTVTSAQKNPTAFYLCASTSGTGVAWIQPQHFGDGTRLSIL.